The 26 T cell receptor beta chains below all came from one sample that was sequenced in a study of T cells in Graves' hyperthyroidism and ophthalmopathy. RNA transcripts were the template for amplifying TCR beta CDR3 regions. TCR CDR3 underwent first-round RT-PCR with the HTBI primer set. TCRdb analysed the multiplex PCR reads with MiXCR anew, one entry per CDR3 protein. This table has 45,000 to 75,000 distinct CDR3 sequences, 40% to 55% appearing once. Sequenced: blood. Every receptor here comes from a woman aged 30 to 39 with Graves' ophthalmopathy.

The gene calls are TRBV5-1 and TRBJ1-1; 11 bases map to TRBD1. Germline CDR1 SGHRS, CDR2 YFSETQ. J lost 6 bases, V lost 3 bases, and 7 bases had no gene match. CDR3 length: 15 amino acids. In nucleotides, the CDR3 is TGCGCCAGCAGCTCTGGGACAGGGGGTATCGCTGAAGCTTTCTTT. Translation: CASSSGTGGIAEAFF.

With regard to this clonotype: The conserved closing phenylalanine or tryptophan is absent in this CDR3, likely reflecting a read error. The chain employs TRBV5-1 and TRBJ2-3; the D gene is possibly TRBD1 (6 bases). Germline CDR1 and CDR2: SGHRS and YFSETQ. V lost 7 bases and J lost 5, with 17 bases in between. The CDR3 length is 14 residues. CDR3 bases: TGCGCCAGCCGCGGGCAGGGGTGGCTAGATACGCAGTATTGT. Amino acid sequence: CASRGQGWLDTQYC.

This clonotype was observed a single time. The chain carries TRBV20-1 and TRBJ2-5; D remains unclear. Deletions cut 0 bases from V and 1 base from J, with 9 bases between. In germline, CDR1 is DFQATT, CDR2 SNEGSKA (reference sequence). The CDR3 extends over 14 amino acids. The CDR3, as DNA: TGCAGTGCTAGAGATCCGGCGTTCCAAGAGACCCAGTACTTC. Encoded protein: CSARDPAFQETQYF.

This chain's CDR3 is CASSLTRASGDEQFF. DNA for the CDR3: TGTGCCAGCAGCTTAACGAGGGCTAGCGGGGATGAGCAGTTCTTC. The genes are TRBV7-6 and TRBJ2-1; 9 positions match TRBD2. Trimming at V came to 2 bases and at J to 8 bases, leaving 7 bases not matched to a gene. This CDR3 has 15 residues. Germline V gene sequence: CDR1 SGHVS, CDR2 FNYEAQ.

This clonotype was seen at least ten times. The chain combines TRBV20-1 with TRBJ1-1; a possible D gene is TRBD1 (6 bases). CDR1 and CDR2 from the germline V gene are DFQATT and SNEGSKA (reference sequence). The V end lost 6 bases, the J end lost 4 bases, and 21 bases lay between the germline ends. The CDR3 covers 15 residues. CDR3 DNA: TGCAGTGCGCCCACGACAGGTTTTATGAGCACTGAAGCTTTCTTT. Residues: CSAPTTGFMSTEAFF.

V usage is TRBV5-1 and J usage is TRBJ2-7, with D tentatively TRBD1 or TRBD2 (6 bases each). V lost 0 bases to trimming and J lost 2 bases, with 15 bases between them. From germline, CDR1 is SGHRS and CDR2 YFSETQ. This CDR3 comprises 16 residues. In DNA, the CDR3 is TGCGCCAGCAGCTTGGTTGCGGGGACAAACGCCTACGAGCAGTACTTC. This codes for CASSLVAGTNAYEQYF.

Ten or more counts support this clonotype. The rearrangement joins TRBV5-5 to TRBJ2-7, with unresolved D. In germline, CDR1 is SGHKS, CDR2 YYEKEE (reference sequence). Trimming cost V 4 bases and J 0 bases, with 14 bases left between them. CDR3 length: 15 residues. CDR3 loop: CASSPLVRDSYEQYF. Written as DNA, the CDR3 is TGTGCCAGCAGCCCCCTTGTCCGTGACTCCTACGAGCAGTACTTC.

This sequence joins TRBV20-1 and TRBJ2-7; tentatively, D is TRBD1 or TRBD2 (6 bases each). The germline V gene has CDR1 DFQATT and CDR2 SNEGSKA (reference sequence). The CDR3 totals 15 residues. V lost 6 bases and J 2 bases, leaving 20 bases between the germline ends. In DNA, the CDR3 is TGCAGTGCCACATCCGGGGGCCATCACCCCTACGAGCAGTACTTC. Translated, it gives CSATSGGHHPYEQYF.

This clonotype was seen at least ten times. V gene TRBV4-2 combines with J gene TRBJ2-1, with D unresolved. This CDR3 contains 11 residues. The V gene lost 1 base and the J gene lost 7 bases, with 2 bases spanning the gap. The germline V gene has CDR1 LGHNA and CDR2 YNFKEQ. DNA of the CDR3: TGTGCCAGCAGCCAAGGTAATGAGCAGTTCTTC. Translated, it gives CASSQGNEQFF.

This clonotype was recorded at least ten times. A much larger clone lies one base from this, so it may be a read error. This chain connects TRBV11-2 to TRBJ2-7; D unresolved. V was trimmed by 0 bases and J by 6 bases, leaving 9 bases between them. The CDR3 extends over 13 amino acids. Looked up from germline, CDR1 is SGHAT and CDR2 is FQNNGV. In nucleotides, the CDR3 is TGTGCCAGCAGCTTAGATCGTGCGGCCGAGCAGTACTTC. Its protein is CASSLDRAAEQYF. Based on the CDR3 plus reference TRBV11-2 and TRBJ2-7, the full variable domain is EAGVAQSPRYKIIEKRQSVAFWCNPISGHATLYWYQQILGQGPKLLIQFQNNGVVDDSQLPKDRFSAERLKGVDSTLKIQPAKLEDSAVYLCASSLDRAAEQYFGPGTRLTVT.

This clonotype was recorded at least ten times. The chain has TRBV5-1 and TRBJ1-1; 8 nucleotides line up with TRBD1. V dropped 4 bases and J dropped 0; count of bases not matched to a gene: 2. Germline V gives CDR1 SGHRS, CDR2 YFSETQ. The CDR3 totals 14 residues. The CDR3 DNA is TGCGCCAGCAGCCGGGACAGGATGAACACTGAAGCTTTCTTT. Residues: CASSRDRMNTEAFF.

At least ten counts were recorded for this clonotype. This rearrangement joins TRBV3-1 to TRBJ1-6; TRBD1 matches at 8 bases. V shed 1 base and J 8 bases; nucleotides not matched to a gene: 4. The CDR3 runs 15 residues. Per the germline V gene, CDR1 is LGHDT and CDR2 is YNNKEL (reference sequence). CDR3 in DNA: TGTGCCAGCAGCCAAGGGGGACAGGTGTATTCACCCCTCCACTTT. Translating gives CASSQGGQVYSPLHF. Using reference TRBV3-1 and TRBJ1-6 for the parts outside the CDR3, the full variable domain is DTAVSQTPKYLVTQMGNDKSIKCEQNLGHDTMYWYKQDSKKFLKIMFSYNNKELIINETVPNRFSPKSPDKAHLNLHINSLELGDSAVYFCASSQGGQVYSPLHFGNGTRLTVT.

This clonotype was observed many times. The V gene is TRBV2, the J gene TRBJ1-4, with a weak D call TRBD1 (6 bases). V was shortened by 5 bases and J by 3 bases, with 10 bases between the two germline ends. The CDR3 spans 14 residues. The germline CDR1 and CDR2 sequences are SNHLY and FYNNEI. The CDR3 nucleotides are TGTGCCAGCAGTCTACAGGGAGCTAATGAAAAACTGTTTTTT. Translation: CASSLQGANEKLFF.

With regard to this clonotype: Germline is not matched at one junction end, which may reflect a read error. The genes are TRBV10-2 and TRBJ2-7, with 7 bases matching TRBD2. The CDR3 length is 13 residues. Germline CDR1 reads WSHSY; CDR2 reads SAAADI. The DNA of the CDR3 is TGCGCCAGCAGGGGCGGGAGCGCCTACGGGCAGTACTTC. Translated, it gives CASRGGSAYGQYF.

The chain joins TRBV5-6 to TRBJ2-3, with 9 nucleotides matching TRBD2. Germline V gene sequence: CDR1 SGHDT, CDR2 YYEEEE. V was clipped by 0 bases and J by 4 bases; unmatched bases: 9. The CDR3 covers 17 residues. CDR3 residues: CASSLASGGRGADTQYF. The CDR3 region has the DNA TGTGCCAGCAGCTTGGCCTCGGGCGGGAGGGGGGCAGATACGCAGTATTTT. The full variable domain, completed using reference TRBV5-6 and TRBJ2-3, is DAGVTQSPTHLIKTRGQQVTLRCSPKSGHDTVSWYQQALGQGPQFIFQYYEEEERQRGNFPDRFSGHQFPNYSSELNVNALLLGDSALYLCASSLASGGRGADTQYFGPGTRLTVL.

This clonotype was observed at least ten times. The chain uses TRBV5-1 and TRBJ2-7; tentatively, D is TRBD1 (6 bases). This CDR3 comprises 14 residues. The germline CDR1 and CDR2 sequences are SGHRS and YFSETQ. V lost 5 bases to trimming and J lost 1 base, with 13 bases between them. CDR3 sequence reads: CASRAGTSSYEQYF. The CDR3 bases are TGCGCCAGCAGAGCCGGGACATCGTCCTACGAGCAGTACTTC.

The chain has TRBV6-5 and TRBJ2-6; 10 nucleotides line up with TRBD1. The CDR3 has 16 residues. Germline trimming cut 4 bases from V and 0 bases from J; bases unmatched to any gene: 0. Germline loops: CDR1 MNHEY, CDR2 SVGAGI. The CDR3 region is CASSWTGGSGANVLTF. The CDR3 region has the DNA TGTGCCAGCAGTTGGACAGGGGGCTCTGGGGCCAACGTCCTGACTTTC.

This clonotype was seen at least ten times. The genes are TRBV20-1 and TRBJ2-1, with 11 bases identical to TRBD2. Germline-derived CDR1 and CDR2 are DFQATT and SNEGSKA (reference sequence). The CDR3 is 15 residues long. V shed 3 bases and J 9 bases; nucleotides not matched to a gene: 10. The CDR3 here is CSARATSGSFGEQFF. The CDR3 DNA sequence: TGCAGTGCTAGGGCAACTAGCGGGAGTTTTGGTGAGCAGTTCTTC.

Worth noting for this clonotype: The CDR3 does not end in the conserved phenylalanine or tryptophan, so this is likely a read error. The DNA is left out, because the CDR3 cannot be placed on it with certainty; the CDR3 is given as TCRdb lists it. The chain has TRBV9 and TRBJ1-3. A total of 12 residues make up the CDR3, ends included. CDR1 SGDLS and CDR2 YYNGEE come from the germline V gene. CDR3 region: CASSVQRTSGNT.

This clonotype qualifies as medium-sized. The chain has TRBV24-1 and TRBJ2-3, with D perhaps TRBD2 (5 bases). Per germline, CDR1 KGHDR and CDR2 SFDVKD. This CDR3 comprises 15 residues. V lost 0 bases to trimming and J lost 2 bases, with 8 bases between them. CDR3 residues: CATSDLAGDTDTQYF. CDR3 DNA sequence: TGTGCCACCAGTGATTTGGCCGGGGACACAGATACGCAGTATTTT.

J is TRBJ2-7 and V is TRBV7-9; 11 bases match TRBD1. Germline V lookup: CDR1 SEHNR, CDR2 FQNEAQ (reference sequence). Trimming took 5 bases from V and 3 from J; bases not matched to a gene: 3. The CDR3 runs to 14 residues. CDR3 loop: CASSMGQGVYEQYF. The DNA for the CDR3 is TGTGCCAGCAGCATGGGACAGGGGGTCTACGAGCAGTACTTC.

This clonotype is medium-sized. The genes are TRBV29-1 and TRBJ1-2; 7 nucleotides match TRBD1. The J segment lost 1 base and the V segment lost 4 bases, leaving 3 bases of the junction unmatched. The CDR3 is made up of 13 amino acids. Germline CDR1 reads SQVTM; CDR2 reads ANQGSEA. CDR3 sequence: CSVGSGGNYGYTF. Here the CDR3 DNA reads TGCAGCGTTGGATCAGGGGGTAACTATGGCTACACCTTC.

The sample holds many counts of this clonotype. The chain is built from TRBV6-5 and TRBJ2-7; no clear D gene. Trimming took 6 bases from V and 7 from J, leaving 13 bases between them. There are 12 residues in the CDR3. Germline V gene sequence: CDR1 MNHEY, CDR2 SVGAGI. DNA of the CDR3: TGTGCCAGCAGCGGAACTGGTAGAGAGCAGTACTTC. Translated, it gives CASSGTGREQYF.

This clonotype occurred a few times. This rearrangement joins TRBV4-1 to TRBJ1-6, with a possible D match to TRBD1 (6 bases). V was clipped by 2 bases and J by 15 bases, with 17 bases between them. Germline CDR1 MGHRA, CDR2 YSYEKL. The CDR3 is 14 amino acids. CDR3 residues: CASSQSPGDKLLHF. The CDR3 DNA is TGCGCCAGCAGCCAATCCCCTGGGGACAAGCTCCTCCACTTT.

The chain employs TRBV27 and TRBJ2-1, with a possible D match to TRBD2 (6 bases). The CDR3 is 15 amino acids. V lost 3 bases to trimming and J lost 12 bases, with 21 bases between them. Germline CDR1 and CDR2: MNHEY and SMNVEV (reference sequence). This chain's CDR3 is CASSFGFSGYKGQFF. The DNA of the CDR3 is TGTGCCAGCAGTTTCGGTTTTAGCGGATACAAGGGGCAGTTCTTC.

This chain joins TRBV2 and TRBJ2-7, with D unresolved. The CDR3 has 13 amino acids. Trimming took off 4 bases at V and 5 bases at J, with 12 bases between the two ends. Germline V lookup: CDR1 SNHLY, CDR2 FYNNEI. CDR3 residues: CASSASKWDEQYF. CDR3 coding DNA: TGTGCCAGCAGTGCTAGTAAGTGGGACGAGCAGTACTTC. Looking up the rest from reference TRBV2 and TRBJ2-7 gives the full variable domain: EPEVTQTPSHQVTQMGQEVILRCVPISNHLYFYWYRQILGQKVEFLVSFYNNEISEKSEIFDDQFSVERPDGSNFTLKIRSTKLEDSAMYFCASSASKWDEQYFGPGTRLTVT.